This T cell receptor beta chain was sequenced in a study of T cell responses to AZD1222 COVID-19 vaccine. The table came from immunoSEQ multiplex PCR; TCRdb's copy has only in-frame clones and leaves some out. The sample has some 130,000 clones; roughly nine tenths are singletons. V lost 3 bases, J lost 4 bases, and 9 bases lay in between. This CDR3 comprises 13 residues. In germline, CDR1 is SEHNR, CDR2 FQNEAQ (reference sequence). The V gene is TRBV7-9, the J gene TRBJ1-1; possible D gene TRBD1, 5 bases. The sequence came from an adult in good health. The specimen comprised peripheral blood, sampled on day 0 of AZD1222 vaccination. CDR3 sequence: CASSLGDGTEAFF. CDR3 nucleotides: TGTGCCAGCAGCTTGGGGGATGGCACTGAAGCTTTCTTT.